This T cell receptor beta chain is from a study of molecular identifiers for immune sequencing clone quantification. From the PCR reads, TCRdb called clonotypes with MiXCR, one entry per CDR3 protein. This sample has approximately 590,000 distinct CDR3 sequences; about 25% occur once, and the top ten carry roughly 0.83%. A remark on this clonotype: This may stem from a read error, because a much larger clone lies one nucleotide away.

The source is a human donor in good health. Some libraries in this study had Jurkat cell RNA spiked in. Specimen: naive CD8+ T cells from blood, with Jurkat cell RNA spiked in. Subset reported: FACS-sorted CD8+CD4-CCR7+CD45RA+ naive T cells.

The CDR3 protein is CASSLASVGDEQYF. The DNA for the CDR3 is TGTGCCAGCAGCTTAGCTAGTGTAGGGGACGAGCAGTACTTC. The J gene is TRBJ2-7, the V gene TRBV7-9, with D possibly being TRBD1 (5 bases). Trimming cost V 0 bases and J 5 bases, with 11 bases left between them. The germline gives CDR1 SEHNR, CDR2 FQNEAQ (reference sequence). The CDR3 is made up of 14 amino acids.